The rows below give T cell receptor beta chains drawn from one sample of a study of blood T cell repertoires in COVID-19. The data were produced by immunoSEQ multiplex PCR, yet TCRdb's version contains in-frame clones alone and is incomplete. The sample holds about 150,000 clones, about three quarters seen once. What was sequenced was peripheral blood. These receptors came from a man aged 80 or over with acute or convalescent COVID-19. The CDR3 runs from the conserved cysteine through the conserved F or W. The order of the fields is J gene, V gene, D gene, CDR3 length, clone size, CDR3 DNA, CDR3 protein. The D gene is left open where the match is weak. Size tells how often a clone was seen (once, few, many) or the class of an expanded clone, and some rows leave it out.

j_gene: TRBJ2-2; v_gene: TRBV9; d_gene: -; len: 14; abundance: -; CDR3nt: TGTGCCAGCCGGTGGCAGGGTATCTCCGGGGAGCTGTTTTTT; CDR3aa: CASRWQGISGELFF
j_gene: TRBJ2-1; v_gene: TRBV19; d_gene: TRBD2; len: 16; abundance: -; CDR3nt: TGTGCCAGTAGCTTACTAGCGGGGGGACTCTACAATGAGCAGTTCTTC; CDR3aa: CASSLLAGGLYNEQFF
j_gene: TRBJ1-2; v_gene: TRBV6-5; d_gene: -; len: 14; abundance: -; CDR3nt: TGTGCCAGCAGTCCACAGGGCTCTAACTATGGCTACACCTTC; CDR3aa: CASSPQGSNYGYTF
j_gene: TRBJ1-6; v_gene: TRBV7-9; d_gene: TRBD1; len: 16; abundance: once; CDR3nt: TGTGCCAGCAGCCCTTGGGACAGGGGGGATGGTTCACCCCTCCACTTT; CDR3aa: CASSPWDRGDGSPLHF
j_gene: TRBJ2-3; v_gene: TRBV24-1; d_gene: TRBD1; len: 16; abundance: -; CDR3nt: TGTGCCACCAGTGTCACCGGGACAGGGAGCACAGATACGCAGTATTTT; CDR3aa: CATSVTGTGSTDTQYF
j_gene: TRBJ2-1; v_gene: TRBV25-1; d_gene: -; len: 13; abundance: -; CDR3nt: TGTGCCAGCAAAAGTGGAGTTTCCAATGAGCAGTTCTTC; CDR3aa: CASKSGVSNEQFF
j_gene: TRBJ2-1; v_gene: TRBV7-2; d_gene: -; len: 13; abundance: -; CDR3nt: TGTGCCAGCAGATTAGGACAGACCAATGAGCAGTTCTTC; CDR3aa: CASRLGQTNEQFF
j_gene: TRBJ1-3; v_gene: TRBV4-3; d_gene: -; len: 16; abundance: -; CDR3nt: TGCGCCAGCAGCCAAGGCGGCGGGGCAACAGGAAACACCATATATTTT; CDR3aa: CASSQGGGATGNTIYF
j_gene: TRBJ2-1; v_gene: TRBV29-1; d_gene: TRBD1; len: 16; abundance: -; CDR3nt: TGCAGCGTTGGGCCACTGACAGGGGCCTACGGCGATGAGCAGTTCTTC; CDR3aa: CSVGPLTGAYGDEQFF
j_gene: TRBJ2-3; v_gene: TRBV5-1; d_gene: -; len: 16; abundance: few; CDR3nt: TGCGCCAGCAGCTTGGCAGGCACCCAAGTAACAGATACGCAGTATTTT; CDR3aa: CASSLAGTQVTDTQYF
j_gene: TRBJ1-3; v_gene: TRBV5-1; d_gene: -; len: 15; abundance: once; CDR3nt: TGCGCCAGCAGCTACAGGGTCGGGTCTGGAAACACCATATATTTT; CDR3aa: CASSYRVGSGNTIYF
j_gene: TRBJ2-4; v_gene: TRBV28; d_gene: TRBD1; len: 16; abundance: -; CDR3nt: TGTGCCAGCAGCGCCCCGGGACAGCTAGCCAAAAACATTCAGTACTTC; CDR3aa: CASSAPGQLAKNIQYF
j_gene: TRBJ2-3; v_gene: TRBV5-6; d_gene: -; len: 15; abundance: -; CDR3nt: TGTGCCAGCAGCTTGGAATCTGGGGCCAGAGATACGCAGTATTTT; CDR3aa: CASSLESGARDTQYF
j_gene: TRBJ2-1; v_gene: TRBV24-1; d_gene: TRBD2; len: 21; abundance: -; CDR3nt: TGTGCCACCAGTGATTTGCCAGAGACTAGCGGGGGGGGGTTCTCCTACAATGAGCAGTTCTTC; CDR3aa: CATSDLPETSGGGFSYNEQFF
j_gene: TRBJ2-3; v_gene: TRBV7-9; d_gene: -; len: 13; abundance: few; CDR3nt: TGTGCCAGCGTTTCCGGGCAGGGAGATACGCAGTATTTT; CDR3aa: CASVSGQGDTQYF
j_gene: TRBJ1-4; v_gene: TRBV2; d_gene: -; len: 20; abundance: -; CDR3nt: TGTGCCAGCAGTAACTTAGGTGGGGTATTCCCGGACAGCGAGAATGAAAAACTGTTTTTT; CDR3aa: CASSNLGGVFPDSENEKLFF
j_gene: TRBJ1-1; v_gene: TRBV11-1; d_gene: -; len: 14; abundance: -; CDR3nt: TGTGCCAGCAGCCGCCAGGGGCAGGGGACTGAAGCTTTCTTT; CDR3aa: CASSRQGQGTEAFF
j_gene: TRBJ1-1; v_gene: TRBV6-4; d_gene: TRBD1; len: 13; abundance: -; CDR3nt: TGTGCCACCTCGACAGGGGCGGGCACTGAAGCTTTCTTT; CDR3aa: CATSTGAGTEAFF
j_gene: TRBJ2-5; v_gene: TRBV5-4; d_gene: TRBD1; len: 15; abundance: -; CDR3nt: TGTGCCAGCAGCCCGGACAGGGAAAAATCAGAGACCCAGTACTTC; CDR3aa: CASSPDREKSETQYF
j_gene: TRBJ2-5; v_gene: TRBV7-3; d_gene: -; len: 14; abundance: once; CDR3nt: TGTGCCAGCAGCCCCAACGGTGGTCGAGAGACCCAGTACTTC; CDR3aa: CASSPNGGRETQYF
j_gene: TRBJ1-6; v_gene: TRBV30; d_gene: TRBD1; len: 15; abundance: -; CDR3nt: TGTGCCATGCGGACAGGGAGCTCCTATAATTCACCCCTCCACTTT; CDR3aa: CAMRTGSSYNSPLHF
j_gene: TRBJ1-2; v_gene: TRBV3-1/TRBV3-2; d_gene: TRBD1; len: 15; abundance: -; CDR3nt: TGTGCCAGCTTCGGACGGGACAGGCACCCGGCTAGCTACACCTTC; CDR3aa: CASFGRDRHPASYTF
j_gene: TRBJ1-3; v_gene: TRBV6-1; d_gene: -; len: 16; abundance: -; CDR3nt: TGTGCCAGCAGTGAAATCGAGATTTCCTCTGGAAACACCATATATTTT; CDR3aa: CASSEIEISSGNTIYF
j_gene: TRBJ2-1; v_gene: TRBV4-3; d_gene: -; len: 15; abundance: -; CDR3nt: TGCGCCAGCAGCCAAAGGGGACACCCTGGAGATGAGCAGTTCTTC; CDR3aa: CASSQRGHPGDEQFF
j_gene: TRBJ1-3; v_gene: TRBV11-2; d_gene: -; len: 14; abundance: -; CDR3nt: TGTGCCAGCAGCCGTGGGCGGACAGGAAACACCATATATTTT; CDR3aa: CASSRGRTGNTIYF
j_gene: TRBJ2-7; v_gene: TRBV5-4; d_gene: -; len: 15; abundance: -; CDR3nt: TGTGCCAGCAGCCGAACAGGGATTTGGCCCTACGAGCAGTACTTC; CDR3aa: CASSRTGIWPYEQYF
j_gene: TRBJ2-2; v_gene: TRBV10-3; d_gene: TRBD1; len: 15; abundance: -; CDR3nt: TGTGCCATCAGCCGGGACAGGGTCCGGACCGGGGAGCTGTTTTTT; CDR3aa: CAISRDRVRTGELFF
j_gene: TRBJ2-2; v_gene: TRBV5-1; d_gene: TRBD1; len: 18; abundance: -; CDR3nt: TGCGCCAGCAGCCCACCCCCAGCGACAGGGGTCGCCACCGGGGAGCTGTTTTTT; CDR3aa: CASSPPPATGVATGELFF
j_gene: TRBJ2-3; v_gene: TRBV28; d_gene: -; len: 16; abundance: -; CDR3nt: TGTGCCAGCAGTTTCCCTCCTTCTTCTAGCACAGATACGCAGTATTTT; CDR3aa: CASSFPPSSSTDTQYF
j_gene: TRBJ2-1; v_gene: TRBV5-1; d_gene: TRBD2; len: 14; abundance: -; CDR3nt: TGCGCCAGCAGCTTGGGGGACTACCCCAATGAGCAGTTCTTC; CDR3aa: CASSLGDYPNEQFF
j_gene: TRBJ2-5; v_gene: TRBV5-1; d_gene: TRBD1; len: 15; abundance: -; CDR3nt: TGCGCCAGCAGCTTGATTGCAGGGGGCAGGGAGACCCAGTACTTC; CDR3aa: CASSLIAGGRETQYF
j_gene: TRBJ1-3; v_gene: TRBV5-4; d_gene: -; len: 14; abundance: once; CDR3nt: TGCGCCAGCAGCTTGGGCGGGGTTGAAAACACCATATATTTT; CDR3aa: CASSLGGVENTIYF
j_gene: TRBJ1-5; v_gene: TRBV5-8; d_gene: -; len: 15; abundance: -; CDR3nt: TGTGCCAGCAGCTTTGACTCCCGGGGCAATCAGCCCCAGCATTTT; CDR3aa: CASSFDSRGNQPQHF
j_gene: TRBJ1-2; v_gene: TRBV11-3; d_gene: TRBD1; len: 13; abundance: -; CDR3nt: TGTGCCAGCAGCCGTAGACAGGGTGGAGGCTACACCTTC; CDR3aa: CASSRRQGGGYTF
j_gene: TRBJ1-6; v_gene: TRBV5-1; d_gene: -; len: 13; abundance: -; CDR3nt: TGCGCCACCGGCACAGGGTCGGGTTCACCCCTCCACTTT; CDR3aa: CATGTGSGSPLHF
j_gene: TRBJ1-5; v_gene: TRBV12-3/TRBV12-4; d_gene: TRBD1; len: 13; abundance: -; CDR3nt: TGTGCCAGCAGTTATACAGGGGTGAAGCCCCAGCATTTT; CDR3aa: CASSYTGVKPQHF
j_gene: TRBJ1-5; v_gene: TRBV2; d_gene: -; len: 15; abundance: -; CDR3nt: TGTGCCTCGGCCGGGGGGGGCGGTGGCAATCAGCCCCAGCATTTT; CDR3aa: CASAGGGGGNQPQHF
j_gene: TRBJ2-3; v_gene: TRBV18; d_gene: TRBD2; len: 16; abundance: -; CDR3nt: TGTGCCAGCTCATCCCTAGCGGGGGGGCCTAGAGATACGCAGTATTTT; CDR3aa: CASSSLAGGPRDTQYF
j_gene: TRBJ1-1; v_gene: TRBV7-2; d_gene: -; len: 14; abundance: -; CDR3nt: TGTGCCAGCAGCTTAGCATCCATAGACACTGAAGCTTTCTTT; CDR3aa: CASSLASIDTEAFF
j_gene: TRBJ1-1; v_gene: TRBV30; d_gene: TRBD1; len: 14; abundance: once; CDR3nt: TGTGCCTCCGACAGGGTTACCATGAACACTGAAGCTTTCTTT; CDR3aa: CASDRVTMNTEAFF
j_gene: TRBJ2-1; v_gene: TRBV11-3; d_gene: -; len: 15; abundance: -; CDR3nt: TGTGCCAGCAGCTTAGACAGTGGGGCCCTGAATGAGCAGTTCTTC; CDR3aa: CASSLDSGALNEQFF
j_gene: TRBJ2-5; v_gene: TRBV5-4; d_gene: TRBD2; len: 18; abundance: -; CDR3nt: TGTGCCAGCAGCCATTGGGGCCTAGCGGGGACCGTAGCAGAGACCCAGTACTTC; CDR3aa: CASSHWGLAGTVAETQYF
j_gene: TRBJ2-2; v_gene: TRBV5-6; d_gene: TRBD2; len: 15; abundance: few; CDR3nt: TGTGCCAGCAGGGGACTAGCGGGGGACACCGGGGAGCTGTTTTTT; CDR3aa: CASRGLAGDTGELFF
j_gene: TRBJ1-2; v_gene: TRBV7-2; d_gene: -; len: 14; abundance: -; CDR3nt: TGTGCCAGCAGGGGAGACGGGAGAACGAGGGGCTACACCTTC; CDR3aa: CASRGDGRTRGYTF
j_gene: TRBJ2-5; v_gene: TRBV5-4; d_gene: TRBD1; len: 15; abundance: -; CDR3nt: TGTGCCAGCAGCACCCAGGGACAGGCCCAAGAGACCCAGTACTTC; CDR3aa: CASSTQGQAQETQYF
j_gene: TRBJ2-7; v_gene: TRBV9; d_gene: -; len: 17; abundance: -; CDR3nt: TGTGCCAGCAGCGGGGGGGGCCCCAGCACAGGGTTCTACGAGCAGTACTTC; CDR3aa: CASSGGGPSTGFYEQYF
j_gene: TRBJ1-2; v_gene: TRBV28; d_gene: -; len: 14; abundance: -; CDR3nt: TGTGCCAGTGCGGACAGCGCCCTTTTGGGGGGCTACACCTTC; CDR3aa: CASADSALLGGYTF
j_gene: TRBJ2-1; v_gene: TRBV18; d_gene: TRBD2; len: 20; abundance: -; CDR3nt: TGTGCCAGCTCACCAGGGGCACTAGCGGGGGGCAGAGCCTCCTACAATGAGCAGTTCTTC; CDR3aa: CASSPGALAGGRASYNEQFF
j_gene: TRBJ1-5; v_gene: TRBV2; d_gene: -; len: 14; abundance: few; CDR3nt: TGTGCCAGCAGGACAGCTTATAGCAATCAGCCCCAGCATTTT; CDR3aa: CASRTAYSNQPQHF
j_gene: TRBJ1-4; v_gene: TRBV19; d_gene: -; len: 17; abundance: -; CDR3nt: TGTGCCAGTACCCGGCGCCAGGTCACGGGGGGTTCAGAGAAACTGTTTTTT; CDR3aa: CASTRRQVTGGSEKLFF
j_gene: TRBJ1-1; v_gene: TRBV3-1/TRBV3-2; d_gene: -; len: 13; abundance: -; CDR3nt: TGTGCCAGCAGCACTACAGGGAACACTGAAGCTTTCTTT; CDR3aa: CASSTTGNTEAFF
j_gene: TRBJ1-1; v_gene: TRBV6-5; d_gene: -; len: 15; abundance: -; CDR3nt: TGTGCCAGCAGTTCTCCCCAACAGGGCTACACTGAAGCTTTCTTT; CDR3aa: CASSSPQQGYTEAFF